Each of the 11 T cell receptor beta chains below was sequenced from the same sample in a study of T-cell memory formation after mild COVID-19. Via MiXCR, TCRdb re-called the 5' RACE reads, giving one row per CDR3 protein. The sample carries hundreds of thousands of distinct CDR3 sequences, approximately 15% recorded once. The sample comprised PBMCs or a T cell subset sorted from them (not recorded which). The receptors here all came from a man aged 18 to 29 who had mild COVID-19 (a few samples of this study predate the infection). Cell type and time point are not known.

This clonotype was seen a handful of times. This chain connects TRBV7-3 to TRBJ2-1; 9 nucleotides match TRBD2. V gave up 3 bases and J gave up 4 bases; unmatched junction bases: 4. Germline V CDR1 and CDR2: SGHTA, FQGTGA. This CDR3 has 15 residues. The CDR3 loop is CASSFAGGKYNEQFF. The CDR3 DNA reads TGTGCCAGCAGCTTCGCGGGGGGGAAATACAATGAGCAGTTCTTC.

The chain links TRBV7-9 to TRBJ1-6; D is undetermined. CDR1 and CDR2 from the germline V gene are SEHNR and FQNEAQ (reference sequence). The length of the CDR3 is 13 residues. V was trimmed by 0 bases and J by 8 bases, leaving 5 bases between them. The CDR3 protein is CASSLALDSPLHF. Written as DNA, the CDR3 is TGTGCCAGCAGCTTAGCGCTCGATTCACCCCTCCACTTT.

The chain employs TRBV7-3 and TRBJ2-3, with a possible D match to TRBD2 (5 bases). V lost 6 bases to trimming and J lost 4 bases, with 17 bases between them. There are 15 residues in the CDR3. Germline CDR1 and CDR2: SGHTA and FQGTGA. DNA of the CDR3: TGTGCCAGCAGTCCCCAACCCGGACTCCCAGATACGCAGTATTTT. Encoded protein: CASSPQPGLPDTQYF.

The rearrangement joins TRBV19 to TRBJ2-3; 8 bases fit TRBD1. This CDR3 contains 16 residues. With V trimmed by 5 bases and J by 5 bases, 12 bases remained unmatched. Germline CDR1 is LNHDA and CDR2 is SQIVND (reference sequence). The CDR3 sequence is CASSPFRDRSGDTQYF. In DNA form, the CDR3 reads TGTGCCAGTAGTCCATTCCGGGACAGGTCGGGAGATACGCAGTATTTT. Complete variable domain (other parts from reference TRBV19 and TRBJ2-3): DGGITQSPKYLFRKEGQNVTLSCEQNLNHDAMYWYRQDPGQGLRLIYYSQIVNDFQKGDIAEGYSVSREKKESFPLTVTSAQKNPTAFYLCASSPFRDRSGDTQYFGPGTRLTVL.

In this sample, this clonotype turned up a few times. The rearrangement joins TRBV3-1 to TRBJ2-3; D gene ambiguous. This CDR3 comprises 14 residues. Per germline, CDR1 LGHDT and CDR2 YNNKEL (reference sequence). The V and J ends lost 3 bases and 4 bases respectively, with 11 bases between them. This chain's CDR3 is CASSQSVLADTQYF. CDR3 in DNA: TGTGCCAGCAGCCAGTCGGTCCTCGCAGATACGCAGTATTTT.

The table lists this clonotype with a few counts. This chain connects TRBV12-3 or TRBV12-4 to TRBJ2-1; 9 positions match TRBD1. Unmatched junction bases numbered 5, after V lost 4 bases and J lost 4 bases. The CDR3 spans 15 residues. In DNA, the CDR3 is TGTGCCAGCAGTTACTCCGGGACAGGGTACAATGAGCAGTTCTTC. Amino acid sequence: CASSYSGTGYNEQFF.

This chain links TRBV4-2 with TRBJ1-1; the D is unclear. V shed 4 bases and J shed 8 bases, with 11 bases lying between them. The germline CDR1 and CDR2 sequences are LGHNA and YNFKEQ. The CDR3 extends over 12 amino acids. CDR3 region: CASSPESYEAFF. CDR3 bases: TGTGCCAGCAGCCCCGAGAGTTACGAAGCTTTCTTT.

This sequence joins TRBV6-2 or TRBV6-3 and TRBJ2-1; 9 positions match TRBD1. Germline assignment: CDR1 MNHEY and CDR2 SVGEGT. This CDR3 comprises 15 residues. The junction had 8 bases not matched to a gene; V was cut back by 6 bases and J by 5 bases. CDR3 coding DNA: TGTGCCAGCAGGGATACCGGGACAGGGAACAATGAGCAGTTCTTC. This encodes CASRDTGTGNNEQFF.

This clonotype appeared a few times. This chain connects TRBV20-1 to TRBJ2-5; 10 nucleotides align to TRBD2. CDR3 length: 14 residues. J lost 2 bases, V lost 7 bases, and 7 bases had no gene match. Germline CDR1 DFQATT, CDR2 SNEGSKA (reference sequence). The CDR3 loop reads CSGLRTSGQETQYF. The CDR3 nucleotides are TGCAGTGGGCTCAGGACTAGCGGACAAGAGACCCAGTACTTC.

DNA of the CDR3: TGTGCCAGCAGTGAAACAGGGGTTTGGCCCCAGCATTTT. Amino acids: CASSETGVWPQHF. The chain links TRBV6-2 or TRBV6-3 to TRBJ1-5, with 7 positions matching TRBD1. Trimming removed 5 bases from V and 9 bases from J; junction bases left unmatched: 7. The CDR3 loop spans 13 amino acids. The germline V gene encodes CDR1 MNHEY and CDR2 SVGEGT.

The V gene is TRBV6-2 or TRBV6-3, the J gene TRBJ2-1; 12 bases fit TRBD2. Per the germline V gene, CDR1 is MNHEY and CDR2 is SVGEGT. V trimming: 5 bases; J trimming: 6 bases; junction bases outside the gene matches: 5. The CDR3 covers 15 residues. The CDR3 sequence: CASSPLAGGTNEQFF. The CDR3, as DNA: TGTGCCAGCAGTCCTCTAGCGGGGGGGACCAATGAGCAGTTCTTC.